This T cell receptor beta chain derives from a study of cytomegalovirus exposure and HLA in healthy donors. Looking at the study overall: Of several hundred genotyped donors, roughly 81% grouped in the Caucasian-associated ancestry cluster.

PCR primers comprised 60 Vbeta and 13 Jbeta primers. The repertoire was sequenced with immunoSEQ multiplex PCR; TCRdb's copy has only in-frame clones and lacks some. Counted here are 99,000 or so clones, over 65% occurring once; the ten biggest clones make up around 1.5%. Germline CDR1 SGDLS, CDR2 YYNGEE. V was pared by 3 bases and J by 2 bases, with 8 bases of the junction left unmatched. CDR3 length: 16 residues. Study results and limitations: The productive fraction for most TCR beta V segments was about 87% or about 30% in an earlier analysis.

Concerning this clone: Its specificity is not known.

Sequencing was carried out using PBMCs. The origin of this receptor is a woman aged 35 to 49 in good health and CMV-seronegative. This chain links TRBV9 with TRBJ2-3; 8 nucleotides agree with TRBD2. DNA of the CDR3: TGTGCCAGCAGCGCCTCGACTAGCGACCTCACAGATACGCAGTATTTT. This encodes CASSASTSDLTDTQYF.